This paragraph covers one T cell receptor beta chain sequence. Its antigen is still unknown. The sample originates from a study of naive and memory T cell subsets. Regarding the study as a whole: Gini index rose across naive, CM, EM and EMRA in CD4 and CD8. Activation and differentiation may alter RNA-based TCR counts. Possibly reflecting memory cells re-expressing CD45RA, a few larger clonotypes occurred in naive repertoires, especially CD8.

An equimolar mix of two oligonucleotides served as the beta constant-region primer for TRBC1 and TRBC2. The ligated cDNA underwent four PCR rounds using SP2 and nested alpha and beta constant-region primers. Each CDR3 protein is one row after TCRdb ran MiXCR on the UMI-ligation and nested PCR reads. The sample shows around 83,000 distinct CDR3 sequences, over 9% of them seen only once. The CDR3 contains 14 residues. V was pared by 1 base and J by 5 bases, with 13 bases between. Germline V gene lookup returns CDR1 SGDLS and CDR2 YYNGEE. The sequencing sample was made of naive CD4+ T cells from blood. This receptor was identified in a human donor in good health. The V gene is TRBV9, the J gene TRBJ2-7; D gene ambiguous. CDR3 region: CASSVFDTDDEQYF. The DNA for the CDR3 is TGTGCCAGCAGCGTATTCGACACGGATGACGAGCAGTACTTC.